This T cell receptor beta chain was captured in a study of cytomegalovirus exposure and HLA in healthy donors. Whole-study findings and limits: In an earlier analysis, most TCR beta V segments were productive about 87% or about 30% of the time. In a later analysis, TCR beta V- and J-gene trimming was associated with a missense DCLRE1C variant.

This clone was recorded once. Its antigen is undetermined. The PCR was carried out with 60 Vbeta primers and 13 Jbeta primers. Assay: immunoSEQ multiplex PCR; the TCRdb copy retains only in-frame clones and omits some. The sample holds under 250,000 clones; about 82% are singletons and the top ten take about 2.5%. The sequenced sample consisted of PBMCs. The receptor was isolated from a woman aged 45-60 years in good health and CMV-seronegative.

The CDR3 DNA is TGTGCCACCAGCAGATTTAGGGACAGGGACACTGAAGCTTTCTTT. It encodes CATSRFRDRDTEAFF. The chain couples TRBV15 to TRBJ1-1; 9 bases match TRBD1. V lost 2 bases, J lost 3 bases, and 4 bases stayed unmatched. The CDR3 covers 15 residues. Germline CDR1 and CDR2: LNHNV and YYDKDF (reference sequence).